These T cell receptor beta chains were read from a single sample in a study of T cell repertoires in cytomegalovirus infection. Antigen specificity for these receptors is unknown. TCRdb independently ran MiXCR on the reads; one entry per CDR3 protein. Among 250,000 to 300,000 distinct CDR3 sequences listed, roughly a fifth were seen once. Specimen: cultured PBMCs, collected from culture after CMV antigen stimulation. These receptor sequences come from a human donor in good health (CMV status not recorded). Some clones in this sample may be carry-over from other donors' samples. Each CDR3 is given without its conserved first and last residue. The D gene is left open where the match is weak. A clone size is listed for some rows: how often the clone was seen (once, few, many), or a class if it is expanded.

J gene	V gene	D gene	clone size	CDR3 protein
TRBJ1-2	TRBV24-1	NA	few	ATSDSMTQNYGYT
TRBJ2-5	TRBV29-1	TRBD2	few	SVEELALARESQY
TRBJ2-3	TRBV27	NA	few	ASSLRDRTDTQY
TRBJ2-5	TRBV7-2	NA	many	ASSFTMRTRGETQY
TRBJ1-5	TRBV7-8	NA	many	ASSRGASNQPQH
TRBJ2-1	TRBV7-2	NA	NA	ASSTGFRVYNEQF
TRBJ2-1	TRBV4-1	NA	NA	ASSQSQDLYNEQF
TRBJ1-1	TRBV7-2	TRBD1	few	ASSETRGGDTEAF
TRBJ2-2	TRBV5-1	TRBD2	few	ASTPTGTRDTGELF
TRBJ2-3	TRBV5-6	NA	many	ASSVGVNLQY
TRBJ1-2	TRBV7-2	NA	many	ASSLSGRADT
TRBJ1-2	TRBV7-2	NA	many	ASSFRGQGNYGYT
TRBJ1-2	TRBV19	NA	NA	ASSPQSGSHGYT
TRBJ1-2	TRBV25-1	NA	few	ASSSRGYDYGYT
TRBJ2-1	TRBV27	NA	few	ASSFSGQGKAGGDNEQF
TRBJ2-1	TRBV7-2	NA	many	ASSLVASVGYNEQF
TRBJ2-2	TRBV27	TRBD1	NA	ASSLDRVDTGELF
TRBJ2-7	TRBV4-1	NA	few	ASSQEWLPGYEQY
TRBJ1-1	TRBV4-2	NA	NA	ASSQVVGSTEAF
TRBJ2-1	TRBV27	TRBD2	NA	ASSFGAGVSYEQF
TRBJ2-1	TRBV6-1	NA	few	ARGPFPSYNEQF
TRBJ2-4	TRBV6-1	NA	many	ASSEHVSAENIQY
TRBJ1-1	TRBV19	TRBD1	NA	ASSIGRGGLMNTEAF
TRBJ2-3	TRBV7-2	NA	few	ASSLGESPKTDTQY
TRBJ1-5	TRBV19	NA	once	ASSMGQGNQPQH
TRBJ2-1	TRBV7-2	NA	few	ASSPVGAGAYNEQF
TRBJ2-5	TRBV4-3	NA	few	ASSQDLEPGTQY
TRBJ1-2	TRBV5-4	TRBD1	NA	ASSPTGGPLYGYT
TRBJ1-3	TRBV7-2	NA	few	ASSLARRENTIY
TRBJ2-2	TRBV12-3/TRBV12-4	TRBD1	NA	ASRKSGTGPTGELF
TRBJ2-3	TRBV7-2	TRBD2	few	ASSLGGRITDTQY
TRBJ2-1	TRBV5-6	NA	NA	ASSFGGYEQF
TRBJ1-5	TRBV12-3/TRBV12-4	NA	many	ASSLEAAVNQPQH
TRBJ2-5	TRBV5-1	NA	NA	ASSLGQNQETQY
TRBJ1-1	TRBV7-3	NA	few	ASSMTGGGAEAF
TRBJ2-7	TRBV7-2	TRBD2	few	ASSLSGGYHEQY
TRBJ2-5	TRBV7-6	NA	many	ASSLDWAETQY
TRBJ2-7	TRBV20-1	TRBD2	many	SASLSSGISYEQY
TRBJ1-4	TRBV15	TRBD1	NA	ATSRDVSGTGGVGEKLF
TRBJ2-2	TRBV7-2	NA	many	ASSFGVYTGELF
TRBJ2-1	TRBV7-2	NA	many	ASSLRRILLHNEQF
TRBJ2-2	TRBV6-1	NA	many	ASSIDPTGELF
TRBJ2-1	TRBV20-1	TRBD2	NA	SASGSGRGNEQF
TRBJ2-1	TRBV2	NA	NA	ASFISPGLPSANEQF
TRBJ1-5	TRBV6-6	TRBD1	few	ASSYSTGDNQPQH
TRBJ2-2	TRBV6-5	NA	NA	ASSYSSLGNTGELF
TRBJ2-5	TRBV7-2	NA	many	ASSRSRETQY
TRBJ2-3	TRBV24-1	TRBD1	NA	ATSDSYEGATDTQY
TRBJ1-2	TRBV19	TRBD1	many	ASTPGQGFYYGYT
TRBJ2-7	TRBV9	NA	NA	ASSVGGGWYEQY
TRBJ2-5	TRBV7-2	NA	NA	ASSLDATIGETQY
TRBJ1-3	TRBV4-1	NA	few	ASSQDVGSNSGNTIY
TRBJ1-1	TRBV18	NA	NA	ASSPRGRANTEAF
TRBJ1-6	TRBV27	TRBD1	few	ASSPWTGENSPLH
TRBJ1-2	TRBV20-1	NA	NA	SVVAGLGYT
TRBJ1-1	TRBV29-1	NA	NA	SVERNTEAF
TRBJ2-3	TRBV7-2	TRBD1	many	ASSLVQGGTDTQY
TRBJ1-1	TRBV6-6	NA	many	ASTQTGGVYAF
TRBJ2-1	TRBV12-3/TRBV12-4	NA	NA	ASSLRLFAYNEQF
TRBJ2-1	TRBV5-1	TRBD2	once	ASSTAGVHEQF